This entry concerns a single T cell receptor beta chain. Antigen specificity is unknown. Gene names refer to mouse genes. The read ends 4 residues before the CDR3 terminus; that terminus is restored from the germline J gene. Extracted from the samples, RNA was reverse transcribed into cDNA to serve as the sequencing template. The repertoire was sequenced with immunoSEQ multiplex PCR; TCRdb's copy has only in-frame clones and lacks some. The sample presents around 100,000 clones, none singletons. This specimen comes from a study of CD8+ T cells in alopecia areata. Study overall: Skin grafts from approximately 6-12-month-old C3H/HeJ donors with spontaneous alopecia were placed on approximately 7-11-week-old female C3H/HeJ mice. Study results and caveats: Scalp specimens additionally yield sequences from normal skin's resident alphabeta T cells.

Looked up from germline, CDR1 is FNHDT and CDR2 is SITEND (reference sequence). The CDR3 spans 13 residues. This TCR was recovered from a C3H/HeJ mouse with alopecia areata. For this mouse line, the MHC haplotype is H2-k. The sample was lesional skin. The genes are TRBV19 and TRBJ2-1, with 10 positions matching TRBD1. The sequenced CDR3 bases are TGTGCCAGCAGTAAGGACAGGGGGGCT. It translates to CASSKDRGA. The entire CDR3 protein is CASSKDRGAEQFF.